The next 28 T cell receptor beta chains were all read from a single sample in a study of control samples from healthy donors and cancer patients. Repertoires were generated with immunoSEQ multiplex PCR, while TCRdb's copy carries only in-frame clones and drops some. The sample comprises 100,000 or so clones, around four fifths of which are singletons, and 13% rests with the top ten. Sequencing input: blood. Receptors originate from a woman aged 45-65 years in good health.

The chain joins TRBV21-1 to TRBJ1-5; the table's TRBD1 call for D was not verified on the DNA. TRBV21-1 is a pseudogene. This CDR3 has 12 residues. The CDR3: CASSTQGQPQHF. The CDR3 DNA is TGTGCCAGCAGCACCCAGGGCCAGCCCCAGCATTTT.

The rearrangement joins TRBV7-2 to TRBJ2-1; no reliable D call. The CDR3 runs to 14 residues. The ends were cut back, 1 base at V and 7 bases at J, with 11 bases in the middle. The germline gives CDR1 SGHTA, CDR2 FQGNSA. CDR3 in DNA: TGTGCCAGCAGCTTAGATACCGGTAGGAATGAGCAGTTCTTC. Translated, it gives CASSLDTGRNEQFF.

Remarks on this clone: This sample includes further DNA sequences coding for the same CDR3. The chain couples TRBV15 to TRBJ1-1, with D possibly matching TRBD1 (5 bases). The CDR3 covers 14 residues. Germline V CDR1 and CDR2: LNHNV, YYDKDF (reference sequence). The V end was cut by 0 bases, the J end by 2 bases, with 7 bases between. The CDR3 DNA reads as TGTGCCACCAGCAGAGACAGGGTCAACACTGAAGCTTTCTTT. This translates into CATSRDRVNTEAFF.

The chain is built from TRBV9 and TRBJ1-4; TRBD1 matches 8 bases. V was clipped by 3 bases and J by 8 bases; unmatched bases: 3. Germline lookup yields CDR1 SGDLS and CDR2 YYNGEE. CDR3 length: 13 residues. The CDR3 DNA reads as TGTGCCAGCAGCGGACAGGGGCGAGAAAAACTGTTTTTT. It codes for CASSGQGREKLFF.

This rearrangement joins TRBV7-3 to TRBJ1-1, with D unresolved. V was cut by 5 bases and J by 1 base, with 8 bases left in between. Per the germline V gene, CDR1 is SGHTA and CDR2 is FQGTGA. The length of the CDR3 is 13 residues. CDR3 protein: CASSEIRNTEAFF. The CDR3 DNA reads TGTGCCAGCAGCGAGATTAGGAACACTGAAGCTTTCTTT.

The gene calls are TRBV21-1 and TRBJ2-7; TRBD1, the table's D call, was not compared with the DNA. TRBV21-1 is labeled a pseudogene. The CDR3 runs 14 residues. The CDR3 DNA reads TGTGCCAGCAGCGACCGACAGGGGCACTACGAGCAGTACTTC. Translating gives CASSDRQGHYEQYF.

The chain employs TRBV7-8 and TRBJ2-7; TRBD1 is a possible D gene (6 bases). V lost 5 bases to trimming and J lost 3 bases, with 14 bases between them. The CDR3 spans 14 residues. CDR1 is SGHVS and CDR2 is FQNEAQ in the germline V gene. In DNA, the CDR3 is TGTGCCAGCAGCCTCACAGGGACCAACTACGAGCAGTACTTC. Translation gives CASSLTGTNYEQYF.

CDR3 amino acids: CASSTGQVGAQHF. As DNA, the CDR3 is TGTGCCAGTAGTACCGGACAGGTTGGGGCCCAGCATTTT. This sequence joins TRBV19 and TRBJ1-5; 7 nucleotides match TRBD1. Looked up from germline, CDR1 is LNHDA and CDR2 is SQIVND (reference sequence). V lost 4 bases and J lost 11; bases outside the gene matches: 8. The CDR3 length is 13 residues. Supplemented by reference TRBV19 and TRBJ1-5, the full variable domain reads DGGITQSPKYLFRKEGQNVTLSCEQNLNHDAMYWYRQDPGQGLRLIYYSQIVNDFQKGDIAEGYSVSREKKESFPLTVTSAQKNPTAFYLCASSTGQVGAQHFGDGTRLSIL.

This clone occurred a few times. The chain links TRBV9 to TRBJ1-5, with D possibly being TRBD1 (5 bases). CDR1 is SGDLS and CDR2 is YYNGEE in the germline V gene. The length of the CDR3 is 14 residues. V lost 0 bases, J lost 9 bases, and 13 bases lay in between. The CDR3 DNA follows: TGTGCCAGCAGCGTAGAAGGGGTCGGAGGGCCCCAGCATTTT. It is translated as CASSVEGVGGPQHF.

The chain has TRBV29-1 and TRBJ1-1; a possible D gene is TRBD1 (5 bases). CDR3 length: 12 amino acids. Trimming pared 4 bases from V and 5 bases from J, leaving 11 bases between. Per germline, CDR1 SQVTM and CDR2 ANQGSEA. CDR3 sequence (DNA): TGCAGCGTTGCGGACACCCGGACTGAAGCTTTCTTT. Encoded protein: CSVADTRTEAFF.

The chain is built from TRBV7-2 and TRBJ2-3, with a weak D call TRBD2 (6 bases). The CDR3 has 15 amino acids. CDR1 SGHTA and CDR2 FQGNSA come from the germline V gene. Trimming removed 6 bases from V and 2 bases from J, with 15 bases in between. CDR3 in amino acids: CASRPPGTLTDTQYF. Written as DNA, the CDR3 is TGTGCCAGCAGACCCCCCGGGACTCTCACAGATACGCAGTATTTT.

The rearrangement joins TRBV11-2 to TRBJ2-2; 8 bases fit TRBD1. CDR3 length equals 16 residues. CDR1 and CDR2 from the germline V gene are SGHAT and FQNNGV. V was pared by 5 bases and J by 5 bases, with 10 bases of the junction left unmatched. The CDR3 DNA is TGTGCCAGCAGCCGGGGCCAGGGGGCGCGGACCGGGGAGCTGTTTTTT. Its protein product is CASSRGQGARTGELFF.

The chain recombines TRBV28 with TRBJ2-2; D remains unclear. From germline, CDR1 is MDHEN and CDR2 SYDVKM. This CDR3 has 12 residues. Trimming pared 3 bases from V and 10 bases from J, leaving 9 bases between. Here the CDR3 DNA reads TGTGCCAGCAGTTTTTACACCCCGGAGCTGTTTTTT. It encodes CASSFYTPELFF.

The rearrangement joins TRBV7-2 to TRBJ1-3, with D hard to call. Trimming took off 0 bases at V and 0 bases at J, with 9 bases between the two ends. The CDR3 sequence is 16 residues long. The germline V gene has CDR1 SGHTA and CDR2 FQGNSA. As DNA, the CDR3 is TGTGCCAGCAGCTTAGCGCCTCAGAACTCTGGAAACACCATATATTTT. Translating it yields CASSLAPQNSGNTIYF. Looking up the rest from reference TRBV7-2 and TRBJ1-3 gives the full variable domain: GAGVSQSPSNKVTEKGKDVELRCDPISGHTALYWYRQSLGQGLEFLIYFQGNSAPDKSGLPSDRFSAERTGGSVSTLTIQRTQQEDSAVYLCASSLAPQNSGNTIYFGEGSWLTVV.

Concerning this clone: Other DNA sequences of this sample code for an identical CDR3. The chain links TRBV5-1 to TRBJ2-6; TRBD1 might be the D (6 bases). Per germline, CDR1 SGHRS and CDR2 YFSETQ. The V and J ends lost 0 bases and 4 bases respectively, with 8 bases between them. The CDR3 extends over 15 amino acids. The CDR3 region has the DNA TGCGCCAGCAGCTTGGAGGGGGTGGGGGCCAACGTCCTGACTTTC. It codes for CASSLEGVGANVLTF.

CDR3 loop: CASSPGPPNQPQHF. The CDR3 DNA sequence: TGCGCCAGCAGCCCAGGACCCCCCAATCAGCCCCAGCATTTT. This sequence joins TRBV5-1 and TRBJ1-5; D ambiguous. CDR3 length equals 14 residues. Trimming shortened V by 4 bases and J by 3 bases, and 11 bases separated the two germline ends. Germline loops: CDR1 SGHRS, CDR2 YFSETQ.

The J gene is TRBJ2-3, the V gene TRBV2, with a weak D call TRBD2 (6 bases). The CDR3 runs to 17 residues. CDR1 and CDR2 (germline): SNHLY, FYNNEI. The V end lost 5 bases, the J end lost 0 bases, and 18 bases lay between the germline ends. As DNA, the CDR3 is TGTGCCAGCAGTATTAGCCTCCGGGAGATTAGCACAGATACGCAGTATTTT. This translates into CASSISLREISTDTQYF.

The J gene is TRBJ1-2, the V gene TRBV27; the D gene is possibly TRBD1 (6 bases). This CDR3 region has 17 residues. The V end was cut by 2 bases, the J end by 3 bases, with 19 bases between. From germline, CDR1 is MNHEY and CDR2 SMNVEV (reference sequence). CDR3 amino acids: CASSLRVEGGRDYGYTF. CDR3 DNA: TGTGCCAGCAGTTTAAGGGTAGAGGGGGGGCGCGACTATGGCTACACCTTC.

J is TRBJ2-1 and V is TRBV11-3; possibly TRBD1 for D (6 bases). The CDR3 length is 16 residues. Germline V lookup: CDR1 SGHNT, CDR2 YENEEA. The V end lost 2 bases, the J end lost 5 bases, and 16 bases lay between the germline ends. The CDR3 loop is CASSLSLGAGNNEQFF. DNA of the CDR3: TGTGCCAGCAGCTTATCTCTGGGGGCCGGGAACAATGAGCAGTTCTTC.

CDR3 amino acids: CASSLVRRDNEQFF. CDR3 coding DNA: TGTGCCAGCAGCTTAGTCCGCAGGGACAATGAGCAGTTCTTC. The genes are TRBV7-2 and TRBJ2-1; maybe TRBD1 (5 bases). CDR1 and CDR2 from the germline V gene are SGHTA and FQGNSA. V lost 1 base, J lost 5 bases, and 9 bases lay in between. The CDR3 runs 14 residues.

This chain connects TRBV4-3 to TRBJ1-1; D possibly corresponds to TRBD1 (5 bases). V lost 0 bases and J 6 bases, leaving 17 bases between the germline ends. The germline gives CDR1 LGHNA, CDR2 YSLEER. The CDR3 runs 16 residues. For the CDR3, the DNA is TGCGCCAGCAGCCAAGATTTCGCAGTACAGGTATCTGAAGCTTTCTTT. This sequence encodes CASSQDFAVQVSEAFF.

V and J are TRBV5-1 and TRBJ2-5; D assignment may be TRBD1 or TRBD2 (6 bases each). CDR3 size: 14 residues. V was trimmed by 6 bases and J by 4 bases, leaving 16 bases between them. Germline assignment: CDR1 SGHRS and CDR2 YFSETQ. For the CDR3, the DNA is TGCGCCAGCAACCTCAGGGGAGGCGCAGAGACCCAGTACTTC. It codes for CASNLRGGAETQYF.

Comments on this clone: Mismatch with germline at one junction end may stem from a read error. This chain joins TRBV7-7 and TRBJ2-3; D is possibly TRBD1 (5 bases). The CDR3 loop spans 16 amino acids. In germline, CDR1 is SSHAT, CDR2 FNYEAQ (reference sequence). The chain's CDR3 is CASSPTMGRTTDTQYF. The DNA of the CDR3 is TGTGCTAGCAGCCCCACCATGGGGCGAACCACAGATACGCAGTATTTT.

In DNA form, the CDR3 reads TGTGCCAGCAGCGCGGGGAGAGGGGCTGATTTCTTT. Protein product: CASSAGRGADFF. V usage is TRBV7-8 and J usage is TRBJ1-1; D might be TRBD1 (5 bases). Looked up from germline, CDR1 is SGHVS and CDR2 is FQNEAQ. The CDR3 runs 12 residues. Between the trimmed V and J ends, which lost 5 bases and 13 bases, there was a span of 17 bases.

On this clone itself: Other nucleotide sequences from this sample produce the same CDR3. The chain is built from TRBV7-9 and TRBJ2-1; 8 bases match TRBD2. This CDR3 contains 16 residues. Germline V lookup: CDR1 SEHNR, CDR2 FQNEAQ (reference sequence). Trimming took 1 base from V and 7 from J; bases not matched to a gene: 9. The CDR3 sequence is CASSLEVLAGLNEQFF. The CDR3 DNA follows: TGTGCCAGCAGCTTAGAAGTCCTAGCGGGTCTTAATGAGCAGTTCTTC.

This chain links TRBV7-9 with TRBJ1-4, with D tentatively TRBD1 (5 bases). The length of the CDR3 is 16 residues. CDR1 and CDR2 from the germline V gene are SEHNR and FQNEAQ (reference sequence). Trimming left V 5 bases short and J 5 bases short, with 18 bases between. The CDR3 region is CASSPIIDSANEKLFF. The DNA of the CDR3 is TGTGCCAGCAGCCCCATAATAGACAGCGCGAATGAAAAACTGTTTTTT.

The genes are TRBV11-3 and TRBJ2-1, with D possibly TRBD2 on 7 matching bases. CDR1 is SGHNT, CDR2 YENEEA, per germline. The CDR3 extends over 14 amino acids. V lost 1 base, J lost 12 bases, and 16 bases lay in between. DNA for the CDR3: TGTGCCAGCAGCTTAGCCGGGGGAGGGGGAGGGCAGTTCTTC. Protein product: CASSLAGGGGGQFF.

This clone was seen a single time. The genes are TRBV11-3 and TRBJ2-1; 10 nucleotides agree with TRBD2. The CDR3 consists of 16 residues. Trimming removed 5 bases from V and 8 bases from J; junction bases left unmatched: 12. Germline lookup yields CDR1 SGHNT and CDR2 YENEEA. CDR3 residues: CASSPVAGGISHEQFF. The DNA of the CDR3 is TGTGCCAGCAGCCCAGTAGCGGGAGGAATTTCCCATGAGCAGTTCTTC.